This TCR beta chain is from a study of CD4 T cells in relation to SARS-CoV-2 and coronaviruses. Study details: After nine to eleven days of antigen culture, PBMC TCR beta CDR3s were sequenced. The negative reference was HIV-1 Nef peptide pool or peptide-free culture.

Broader study findings: No donor gave both pre-pandemic and post-infection samples.

V shed 1 base and J shed 2 bases, with 9 bases lying between them. CDR3 size: 14 residues. Germline V CDR1 and CDR2: GTSNPN, SVGIG (reference sequence). CD4+ T cells from unexposed donors were obtained before the COVID-19 pandemic (2011-2018). Isolation of CD4+ T cells took place after roughly nine days in culture. Testing used SARS-CoV-2 S/N and four cold-coronavirus spikes on unexposed-donor CD4+ T cells, cells permitting. Repertoires were generated with immunoSEQ multiplex PCR, while TCRdb's copy carries only in-frame clones and drops some. The sample consists of some 21,000 clones, over 65% of them appearing once. This clone was picked up one time. Its specificity is not known.

The genes are TRBV30 and TRBJ1-5, with D perhaps TRBD1 (6 bases). This sequence was found in a human donor in good health. Sequenced: CD4+ T cells from PBMCs, cultured in vitro. In nucleotides, the CDR3 is TGTGCCTGGAGTGCGAACAGGGGCAATCAGCCCCAGCATTTT. Translating it yields CAWSANRGNQPQHF.